Presented here are 24 T cell receptor beta chains from one specimen sequenced in a study of human T cells and chemical hapten exposure. TCRdb used MiXCR to reprocess the RACE reads, holding one entry per CDR3 protein. Here the sample spans about 120,000 distinct CDR3 sequences, about 13% being singletons. Time point defined: pre-sensitization, week 0. The treatment is: therapeutic diphenylcyclopropenone sensitization with weekly scalp DPC. The input for sequencing was whole blood, taken in connection with sensitization to the hapten diphenylcyclopropenone (DPC). These receptors were collected from a woman aged 18-30 years with alopecia areata. Some clones in this sample may be carry-over from other donors' samples.

Comment on this clonotype: A read error may explain this, as a much larger clone is one base away. V and J are TRBV7-8 and TRBJ2-2, with a weak D call TRBD2 (6 bases). The CDR3 contains 14 residues. Germline-derived CDR1 and CDR2 are SGHVS and FQNEAQ. CDR3 sequence: CTSSPSGPTGELFF. The CDR3 region has the DNA TGTACCAGCAGCCCAAGCGGGCCCACCGGGGAGCTGTTTTTT.

The V gene is TRBV5-1, the J gene TRBJ2-3; D call uncertain. Per germline, CDR1 SGHRS and CDR2 YFSETQ. The CDR3 is made up of 14 amino acids. Trimming pared 0 bases from V and 2 bases from J, leaving 7 bases between. The CDR3 DNA follows: TGCGCCAGCAGCTTGGTTGCTATCACAGATACGCAGTATTTT. The encoded protein is CASSLVAITDTQYF.

This rearrangement joins TRBV20-1 to TRBJ1-3; possibly TRBD1 for D (5 bases). CDR1 is DFQATT and CDR2 is SNEGSKA in the germline V gene (reference sequence). The CDR3 sequence is 16 residues long. Trimming took off 1 base at V and 1 base at J, with 14 bases between the two ends. The CDR3 region is CSARGGEPPSGNTIYF. The CDR3 region has the DNA TGCAGTGCTAGAGGGGGGGAGCCTCCGTCTGGAAACACCATATATTTT.

This clonotype turned up a few times. This chain links TRBV11-2 with TRBJ2-5; D unclear. This CDR3 comprises 13 residues. With 4 bases removed from V and 2 bases from J, the gap between germline ends came to 8 bases. Germline V gene lookup returns CDR1 SGHAT and CDR2 FQNNGV. The CDR3 sequence: CASSSGSQETQYF. Here the CDR3 DNA reads TGTGCCAGCAGCTCCGGGTCTCAAGAGACCCAGTACTTC.

With regard to this clonotype: Given a much more abundant clone one base away, this may be a read error. This rearrangement joins TRBV10-3 to TRBJ2-5; D is perhaps TRBD2 (5 bases). CDR3 size: 13 residues. Looked up from germline, CDR1 is ENHRY and CDR2 is SYGVKD. This CDR3 is CTISERVEEAQYF. In nucleotides, the CDR3 is TGTACCATCAGTGAGAGGGTGGAGGAGGCCCAGTACTTC.

This clonotype was counted ten times or more. The CDR3 nucleotides are TGTGCCAGCAGCGCTTCCCTCGGACAGATCACAGATACGCAGTATTTT. Amino acids: CASSASLGQITDTQYF. This chain joins TRBV9 and TRBJ2-3; D perhaps matches TRBD1 (6 bases). Germline V gives CDR1 SGDLS, CDR2 YYNGEE. The CDR3 length is 16 residues. V was clipped by 3 bases and J by 2 bases, with 16 bases between them.

Only one count was recorded for this clonotype. Just one base apart from a much larger clone, this may be a read error. The chain employs TRBV30 and TRBJ2-5; the D gene is possibly TRBD1 (5 bases). Trimming took 1 base from V and 4 from J, leaving 10 bases between them. The CDR3 is 13 residues long. Germline CDR1 and CDR2: GTSNPN and SVGIG (reference sequence). The CDR3 reads CAWSEIGAETQYF. The CDR3, as DNA: TGTGCCTGGAGTGAAATAGGGGCAGAGACCCAGTACTTC.

The sample holds many counts of this clonotype. J is TRBJ2-7 and V is TRBV6-6; possibly TRBD2 for D (6 bases). Germline V gene lookup returns CDR1 MNHNY and CDR2 SVGAGI (reference sequence). This CDR3 is 14 amino acids long. V was clipped by 2 bases and J by 5 bases, with 13 bases between them. CDR3 DNA: TGTGCCAGCAGTTACCCCGCGCGGGGCAACGAGCAGTACTTC. Protein product: CASSYPARGNEQYF.

CDR3 region: CASSLTHSGANVLTF. The CDR3 coding sequence is TGTGCCAGCAGTTTGACACACTCTGGGGCCAACGTCCTGACTTTC. The V and J genes are TRBV12-3 or TRBV12-4 and TRBJ2-6; no clear D. The CDR3 consists of 15 residues. V was trimmed by 3 bases and J by 0 bases, leaving 6 bases between them.

This clonotype has only a few counts. The rearrangement joins TRBV18 to TRBJ1-1; tentatively, D is TRBD1 (5 bases). V gave up 5 bases and J gave up 6 bases, with 13 bases separating them. Germline-derived CDR1 and CDR2 are KGHSH and LQKENI. The CDR3 extends over 13 amino acids. The DNA of the CDR3 is TGTGCCAGCTCATCCCAGGGTTACGCTGAAGCTTTCTTT. This codes for CASSSQGYAEAFF.

The chain carries TRBV2 and TRBJ2-2; D is perhaps TRBD2 (6 bases). The germline V gene has CDR1 SNHLY and CDR2 FYNNEI. The ends were cut back, 5 bases at V and 6 bases at J, with 10 bases in the middle. This CDR3 has 13 amino acids. DNA of the CDR3: TGTGCCAGCAGTCGCTGGGGGGCCGGGGAGCTGTTTTTT. The encoded protein is CASSRWGAGELFF.

This clonotype was counted many times. The chain joins TRBV15 to TRBJ1-3; 10 bases are shared with TRBD1. V gave up 0 bases and J gave up 0 bases; unmatched junction bases: 2. The germline gives CDR1 LNHNV, CDR2 YYDKDF (reference sequence). The CDR3 covers 17 residues. CDR3: CATSRDGTGASGNTIYF. The CDR3 DNA reads as TGTGCCACCAGCAGAGATGGGACAGGGGCCTCTGGAAACACCATATATTTT.

In its sample, this clonotype was seen many times. This chain joins TRBV4-3 and TRBJ1-2; the D is unclear. Germline V gene sequence: CDR1 LGHNA, CDR2 YSLEER. The CDR3 has 11 residues. V shed 2 bases and J shed 11 bases, with 9 bases lying between them. The CDR3 sequence is CASSQFSFYTF. CDR3 sequence (DNA): TGCGCCAGCAGCCAATTCTCCTTTTACACCTTC.

This chain connects TRBV12-3 or TRBV12-4 to TRBJ1-1; 7 nucleotides align to TRBD1. V shed 6 bases, J shed 6 bases, and the junction held 4 bases outside the gene matches. The CDR3 runs to 12 residues. In nucleotides, the CDR3 is TGTGCCAGCAGGCGACAGGGCTCTGAAGCTTTCTTT. It is translated as CASRRQGSEAFF.

This clonotype has a count of ten or more. J is TRBJ2-3 and V is TRBV7-9, with 9 bases matching TRBD2. V was clipped by 3 bases and J by 5 bases; unmatched bases: 6. CDR1 SEHNR and CDR2 FQNEAQ come from the germline V gene (reference sequence). This CDR3 is 15 amino acids long. The CDR3: CASSFGLAREDTQYF. Here the CDR3 DNA reads TGTGCCAGCAGCTTTGGACTAGCGAGGGAAGATACGCAGTATTTT.

This clonotype turned up a few times. The rearrangement uses TRBV28 and TRBJ1-2; perhaps TRBD1 as D (5 bases). V was cut by 4 bases and J by 2 bases, with 11 bases left in between. The CDR3 totals 14 residues. Germline CDR1 reads MDHEN; CDR2 reads SYDVKM. CDR3 nucleotides: TGTGCCAGCAGTTCGGGGCTACGAAACTATGGCTACACCTTC. Its protein is CASSSGLRNYGYTF.

The chain recombines TRBV11-2 with TRBJ2-1; 10 bases align to TRBD2. Germline V gene data show CDR1 as SGHAT and CDR2 as FQNNGV. V was pared by 5 bases and J by 6 bases, with 10 bases of the junction left unmatched. CDR3 length: 16 residues. For the CDR3, the DNA is TGTGCCAGCAGCACCTCTCGAGCGGGGGGGCTCAATGAGCAGTTCTTC. Translating it yields CASSTSRAGGLNEQFF. The full variable domain, with the rest looked up from reference TRBV11-2 and TRBJ2-1, is EAGVAQSPRYKIIEKRQSVAFWCNPISGHATLYWYQQILGQGPKLLIQFQNNGVVDDSQLPKDRFSAERLKGVDSTLKIQPAKLEDSAVYLCASSTSRAGGLNEQFFGPGTRLTVL.

The table lists this clonotype with many counts. The chain recombines TRBV6-6 with TRBJ2-6; no reliable D call. The CDR3 loop spans 15 amino acids. V lost 0 bases and J lost 0, with 3 bases in between. CDR1 is MNHNY, CDR2 SVGAGI, per germline (reference sequence). The CDR3 sequence: CASSYSSSGANVLTF. CDR3 in DNA: TGTGCCAGCAGTTACTCGAGCTCTGGGGCCAACGTCCTGACTTTC.

This chain joins TRBV11-2 and TRBJ2-3; D is ambiguous. The CDR3 totals 13 residues. V lost 5 bases to trimming and J lost 3 bases, with 9 bases between them. The V gene's germline CDR1 is SGHAT and CDR2 FQNNGV. CDR3 protein: CASSLLWTDTQYF. The CDR3 DNA reads as TGTGCCAGCAGCCTACTCTGGACAGATACGCAGTATTTT.

This rearrangement joins TRBV28 to TRBJ2-1; possibly TRBD1 or TRBD2 for D (6 bases each). CDR1 is MDHEN and CDR2 is SYDVKM in the germline V gene. The CDR3 extends over 13 amino acids. V was clipped by 1 base and J by 10 bases, with 11 bases between them. As DNA, the CDR3 is TGTGCCAGCAGTTTATTGGGGGGCCGGGAGCAGTTCTTC. Its translation: CASSLLGGREQFF.

The chain recombines TRBV20-1 with TRBJ2-3, with TRBD1 matching 7 bases. Germline CDR1 DFQATT, CDR2 SNEGSKA (reference sequence). The CDR3 consists of 15 residues. V lost 6 bases, J lost 1 base, and 10 bases stayed unmatched. The CDR3 bases are TGCAGTGCAAAGGGGGCAGTCGAACGCACAGATACGCAGTATTTT. It specifies CSAKGAVERTDTQYF.

This clonotype was counted a few times. The V gene is TRBV23-1, the J gene TRBJ2-5; 11 bases line up with TRBD1. TRBV23-1 is sorted into the ORF group, with uncertain function. V shed 3 bases, J shed 1 base, and the junction held 7 bases outside the gene matches. There are 17 residues in the CDR3. CDR3 bases: TGCGCCAGCAGTCATCGGGACAGGGGGGACGGCCAAGAGACCCAGTACTTC. Translation gives CASSHRDRGDGQETQYF.

This clonotype was observed a few times. The chain joins TRBV27 to TRBJ1-1; D not resolved. CDR3 length equals 12 residues. With 10 bases removed from V and 0 bases from J, the gap between germline ends came to 9 bases. CDR1 MNHEY and CDR2 SMNVEV come from the germline V gene (reference sequence). Here the CDR3 reads CANRRMNTEAFF. DNA of the CDR3: TGTGCCAATCGAAGGATGAACACTGAAGCTTTCTTT.

This clonotype appeared a few times. V gene TRBV6-6 combines with J gene TRBJ2-6, with 7 bases lining up with TRBD2. This CDR3 region has 16 residues. The ends lost 7 bases at V and 3 bases at J; junction bases unmatched: 9. CDR1 MNHNY and CDR2 SVGAGI come from the germline V gene (reference sequence). In DNA, the CDR3 is TGTGCCAGCACCCCTGGGAGGGGAGGTGGGGCCAACGTCCTGACTTTC. Translation gives CASTPGRGGGANVLTF.